Listed below are T cell receptor beta chains from one sample, sequenced in a study of shared clonotypes between healthy human individuals. Sequencing used immunoSEQ multiplex PCR; TCRdb keeps in-frame clones, though not all of them. The table shows 550,000 to 650,000 clones, with 96% occurring only once. Sequenced: naive CD8+ T cells sorted from blood. The receptors come from a woman under 40 in good health. The conserved cysteine and the conserved F or W are not part of the CDR3 here. Fields, in order: V gene, J gene, CDR3 protein.

TRBV5-4	TRBJ2-4	ASSLEGDIQY
TRBV10-3	TRBJ2-7	AISDPGQVISYEQY
TRBV4-1	TRBJ1-4	ASSQETREKLF
TRBV9	TRBJ2-1	ASSPPKGNVLRGNEQF
TRBV5-5	TRBJ1-1	ASSFWWAANTEAF
TRBV15	TRBJ2-3	ATSRDRTASDTQY
TRBV4-1	TRBJ2-5	ASSQDGTSGGRETQY
TRBV19	TRBJ2-7	ASSPWDLGEQY
TRBV27	TRBJ1-1	ASSLGTWNTEAF
TRBV27	TRBJ2-1	ASSSKYGSSGSSYNEQF
TRBV5-4	TRBJ2-7	ASSLGDSPYEQY
TRBV28	TRBJ1-2	ASSALLSLGYT
TRBV27	TRBJ2-7	ASSLGGNHYEQY
TRBV28	TRBJ1-5	ASSFRRNSNQPQH
TRBV27	TRBJ1-2	ASSLSREGGYGYT
TRBV4-1	TRBJ2-1	ASSQEAGGRLSGEQF
TRBV27	TRBJ2-5	ASSFHRGGETQY
TRBV7-8	TRBJ2-7	ASSSSASPTYEQY
TRBV5-1	TRBJ2-7	ASSLDQLAGNYEQY
TRBV28	TRBJ1-2	ASSPPWGGDGYT
TRBV27	TRBJ2-3	ASKQFTDTQY
TRBV11-2	TRBJ2-5	ASSSGQGGVETQY
TRBV29-1	TRBJ1-2	SVEEALGYT
TRBV5-1	TRBJ2-2	ASSLRLAGEVAGELF
TRBV28	TRBJ1-2	ASSRDRAYGYT
TRBV7-9	TRBJ1-1	ASRGRGGLDTEAF
TRBV4-1	TRBJ2-4	ASSQDTGSLNIQY
TRBV14	TRBJ2-1	ASSQDLYRDGFYNEQF
TRBV10-3	TRBJ2-3	AISSLTSSLSTDTQY